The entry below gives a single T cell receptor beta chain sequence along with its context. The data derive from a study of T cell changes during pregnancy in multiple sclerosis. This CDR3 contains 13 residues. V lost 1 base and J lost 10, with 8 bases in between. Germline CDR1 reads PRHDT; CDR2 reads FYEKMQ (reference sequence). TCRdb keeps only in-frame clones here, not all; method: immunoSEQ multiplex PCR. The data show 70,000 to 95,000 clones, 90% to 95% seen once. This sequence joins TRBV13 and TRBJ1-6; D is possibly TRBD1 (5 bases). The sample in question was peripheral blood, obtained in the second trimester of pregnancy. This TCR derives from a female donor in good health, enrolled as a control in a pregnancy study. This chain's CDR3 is CASSLAGGSPLHF. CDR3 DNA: TGTGCCAGCAGCTTAGCTGGGGGGTCACCCCTCCACTTT. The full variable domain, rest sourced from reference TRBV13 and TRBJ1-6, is AAGVIQSPRHLIKEKRETATLKCYPIPRHDTVYWYQQGPGQDPQFLISFYEKMQSDKGSIPDRFSAQQFSDYHSELNMSSLELGDSALYFCASSLAGGSPLHFGNGTRLTVT.